The 20 T cell receptor beta chains reported below all come from one sample, sequenced in a study of shared clonotypes between healthy human individuals. Produced via immunoSEQ multiplex PCR; TCRdb's table is partial and in-frame only. Of some 580,000 clones in the sample, more than 95% were seen once. Sequencing was carried out using naive CD4+ T cells sorted from blood. Indicated subset: CD45RA+ positively selected. These receptors were obtained from a woman aged 25 to 39 in good health.

The CDR3 sequence is CASRTGPGQPQHF. The DNA of the CDR3 is TGTGCCAGCAGAACAGGTCCCGGGCAGCCCCAGCATTTT. V usage is TRBV6-5 and J usage is TRBJ1-5; D perhaps matches TRBD1 (5 bases). Trimming took 6 bases from V and 7 from J, leaving 13 bases between them. Germline-derived CDR1 and CDR2 are MNHEY and SVGAGI. The CDR3 is made up of 13 amino acids.

The V call is TRBV7-2, the J call TRBJ1-6; no clear D. The germline V and J ends were trimmed by 2 bases and 0 bases, with 8 bases remaining between them. Germline assignment: CDR1 SGHTA and CDR2 FQGNSA. This CDR3 contains 16 residues. Written as DNA, the CDR3 is TGTGCCAGCAGCTTATCCAGAAGCTCCTATAATTCACCCCTCCACTTT. This translates into CASSLSRSSYNSPLHF.

The V gene is TRBV27, the J gene TRBJ2-5; maybe TRBD2 (6 bases). V dropped 8 bases and J dropped 5 bases, with 15 bases sitting between them. Germline-derived CDR1 and CDR2 are MNHEY and SMNVEV (reference sequence). There are 13 residues in the CDR3. The DNA of the CDR3 is TGTGCCAGCCGGGACTCGGGTCAGGAGACCCAGTACTTC. Encoded protein: CASRDSGQETQYF.

This chain links TRBV2 with TRBJ2-2; D gene ambiguous. Germline CDR1 and CDR2: SNHLY and FYNNEI. Trimming shortened V by 1 base and J by 7 bases, and 4 bases separated the two germline ends. This CDR3 region has 12 residues. The CDR3 protein is CASSEEGGELFF. DNA for the CDR3: TGTGCCAGCAGTGAAGAGGGCGGGGAGCTGTTTTTT.

This chain uses TRBV29-1 with TRBJ2-3; no clear D gene. Germline CDR1 is SQVTM and CDR2 is ANQGSEA. CDR3 length: 11 amino acids. The V end lost 6 bases, the J end lost 6 bases, and 10 bases lay between the germline ends. The CDR3 sequence: CSVTSGDTQYF. Written as DNA, the CDR3 is TGCAGCGTCACGAGTGGGGATACGCAGTATTTT.

The CDR3 coding sequence is TGCGCCAGCAGCTTGACCGGACAGGGTACCCAACTGTTTTTT. Translation gives CASSLTGQGTQLFF. The chain combines TRBV5-1 with TRBJ1-4; 8 nucleotides agree with TRBD1. Losses at the gene ends were 1 base for V and 12 bases for J; bases not matched to a gene: 8. CDR3 length: 14 amino acids. Germline V gene sequence: CDR1 SGHRS, CDR2 YFSETQ.

This chain connects TRBV6-1 to TRBJ2-7; perhaps TRBD1 as D (6 bases). V was pared by 7 bases and J by 6 bases, with 22 bases between. Germline values: CDR1 MNHNS, CDR2 SASEGT. The CDR3 length is 15 residues. The CDR3 DNA follows: TGTGCCAGCACCCTACCCGGGACATTCGTTCCCGAGCAGTACTTC. This sequence encodes CASTLPGTFVPEQYF.

The CDR3 coding sequence is TGTGCCAGCAGCTCCGGGACAGGGACCTCCCTATTCGGCACAGATACGCAGTATTTT. Translating it yields CASSSGTGTSLFGTDTQYF. The chain links TRBV7-9 to TRBJ2-3, with 9 bases aligning to TRBD1. Germline-derived CDR1 and CDR2 are SEHNR and FQNEAQ (reference sequence). V was pared by 4 bases and J by 1 base, with 15 bases of the junction left unmatched. The CDR3 runs 19 residues.

This clone was seen just once. The chain's CDR3 is CASSLGGPPLYGYTF. The DNA for the CDR3 is TGTGCCAGCAGTTTAGGGGGACCTCCCCTCTATGGCTACACCTTC. This chain joins TRBV27 and TRBJ1-2; D possibly corresponds to TRBD1 (5 bases). Trimming shortened V by 2 bases and J by 4 bases, and 14 bases separated the two germline ends. This CDR3 comprises 15 residues. CDR1 and CDR2 from the germline V gene are MNHEY and SMNVEV (reference sequence).

This rearrangement joins TRBV7-2 to TRBJ2-5; the match to TRBD2 covers 12 bases. Germline CDR1 reads SGHTA; CDR2 reads FQGNSA. CDR3 size: 16 residues. V was pared by 2 bases and J by 5 bases, with 6 bases of the junction left unmatched. The CDR3 coding sequence is TGTGCCAGCAGCTTATCGACTAGCGGGAGTTTTGAGACCCAGTACTTC. Translated, it gives CASSLSTSGSFETQYF.

The chain recombines TRBV6-6 with TRBJ2-7, with D unclear. The length of the CDR3 is 12 residues. Germline CDR1 reads MNHNY; CDR2 reads SVGAGI (reference sequence). V was trimmed by 4 bases and J by 4 bases, leaving 8 bases between them. The CDR3 region is CASSSLRYEQYF. In nucleotides, the CDR3 is TGTGCCAGCAGTTCCCTCAGGTACGAGCAGTACTTC.

The chain uses TRBV28 and TRBJ1-5, with 9 nucleotides matching TRBD1. Unmatched junction bases numbered 10, after V lost 6 bases and J lost 7 bases. The length of the CDR3 is 15 residues. Germline V gene lookup returns CDR1 MDHEN and CDR2 SYDVKM. The DNA for the CDR3 is TGTGCCAGCAGGTCTGGACAGGGGTTTTGGCAGCCCCAGCATTTT. Translation: CASRSGQGFWQPQHF.

CDR3 residues: CASSHRGLGDTGELFF. For the CDR3, the DNA is TGTGCCAGCAGCCACCGGGGACTAGGCGACACCGGGGAGCTGTTTTTT. The rearrangement uses TRBV4-2 and TRBJ2-2, with 8 bases fitting TRBD2. Germline V CDR1 and CDR2: LGHNA, YNFKEQ. There are 16 residues in the CDR3. V lost 3 bases to trimming and J lost 3 bases; unmatched junction nucleotides: 6.

J is TRBJ1-1 and V is TRBV5-1; no clear D. This CDR3 contains 13 residues. Germline V lookup: CDR1 SGHRS, CDR2 YFSETQ. The V end lost 2 bases, the J end lost 6 bases, and 11 bases lay between the germline ends. The CDR3: CASSFWTAAEAFF. The CDR3 region has the DNA TGCGCCAGCAGCTTTTGGACCGCTGCTGAAGCTTTCTTT.

This sequence joins TRBV2 and TRBJ1-1; D may be TRBD1 (6 bases). V shed 0 bases and J shed 3 bases, with 14 bases lying between them. CDR1 is SNHLY and CDR2 is FYNNEI in the germline V gene. This CDR3 has 16 amino acids. The CDR3 DNA sequence: TGTGCCAGCAGTGAAGCGCTGGGGACACCCTACACTGAAGCTTTCTTT. Encoded protein: CASSEALGTPYTEAFF.

The CDR3 coding sequence is TGTGCCAGCAGTTTACAACAGGGGCCCCACGAGCAGTACTTC. Its protein product is CASSLQQGPHEQYF. The rearrangement links TRBV28 to TRBJ2-7, with 7 bases lining up with TRBD1. The ends lost 2 bases at V and 5 bases at J; junction bases unmatched: 6. Germline V CDR1 and CDR2: MDHEN, SYDVKM. The CDR3 consists of 14 residues.

The chain recombines TRBV19 with TRBJ1-3; D ambiguous. This CDR3 is 16 amino acids long. From germline, CDR1 is LNHDA and CDR2 SQIVND (reference sequence). Trimming cost V 0 bases and J 4 bases, with 13 bases left between them. The CDR3 is CASSIDANLAGNTIYF. In DNA form, the CDR3 reads TGTGCCAGTAGTATAGACGCCAATCTAGCGGGAAACACCATATATTTT.

The chain recombines TRBV18 with TRBJ1-1; D unclear. With 1 base removed from V and 1 base from J, the gap between germline ends came to 13 bases. Germline CDR1 KGHSH, CDR2 LQKENI. The CDR3 has 16 amino acids. The CDR3 loop is CASSPQRTQKNTEAFF. CDR3 bases: TGTGCCAGCTCACCACAGAGGACGCAGAAGAACACTGAAGCTTTCTTT.

The V and J genes are TRBV19 and TRBJ2-5, with TRBD2 identical over 7 bases. V dropped 2 bases and J dropped 8; count of bases not matched to a gene: 17. The CDR3 totals 17 residues. From germline, CDR1 is LNHDA and CDR2 SQIVND (reference sequence). The CDR3 reads CASSIRLAGPQGETQYF. CDR3 coding DNA: TGTGCCAGTAGTATACGACTAGCAGGGCCACAAGGAGAAACCCAGTACTTC.

V usage is TRBV11-3 and J usage is TRBJ2-7, with 13 bases identical to TRBD2. The CDR3 is 15 amino acids. Germline assignment: CDR1 SGHNT and CDR2 YENEEA. The J segment lost 7 bases and the V segment lost 5 bases, leaving 8 bases of the junction unmatched. The CDR3 DNA is TGTGCCAGCAGCCCCGGACTAGCGGGAGTAGGGGAGCAGTACTTC. Its translation is CASSPGLAGVGEQYF.